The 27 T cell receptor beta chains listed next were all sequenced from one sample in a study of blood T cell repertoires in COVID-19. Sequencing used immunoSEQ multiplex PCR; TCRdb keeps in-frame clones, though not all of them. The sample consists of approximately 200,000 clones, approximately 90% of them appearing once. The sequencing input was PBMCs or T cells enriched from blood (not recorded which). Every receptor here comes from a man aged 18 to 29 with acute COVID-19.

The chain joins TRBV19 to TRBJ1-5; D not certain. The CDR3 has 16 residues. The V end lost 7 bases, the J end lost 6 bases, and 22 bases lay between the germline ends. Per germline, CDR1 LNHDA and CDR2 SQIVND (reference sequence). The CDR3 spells CASTPYSPRAPQPQHF. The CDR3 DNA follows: TGTGCCAGTACCCCCTATTCCCCCCGCGCACCTCAGCCCCAGCATTTT. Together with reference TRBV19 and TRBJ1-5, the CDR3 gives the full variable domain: DGGITQSPKYLFRKEGQNVTLSCEQNLNHDAMYWYRQDPGQGLRLIYYSQIVNDFQKGDIAEGYSVSREKKESFPLTVTSAQKNPTAFYLCASTPYSPRAPQPQHFGDGTRLSIL.

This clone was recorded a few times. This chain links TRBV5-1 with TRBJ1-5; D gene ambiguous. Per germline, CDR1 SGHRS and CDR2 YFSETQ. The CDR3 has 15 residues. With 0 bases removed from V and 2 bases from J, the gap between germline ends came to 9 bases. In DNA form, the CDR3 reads TGCGCCAGCAGCTTGGTCGGGGAGGGCAATCAGCCCCAGCATTTT. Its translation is CASSLVGEGNQPQHF. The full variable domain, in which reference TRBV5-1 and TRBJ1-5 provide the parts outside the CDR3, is KAGVTQTPRYLIKTRGQQVTLSCSPISGHRSVSWYQQTPGQGLQFLFEYFSETQRNKGNFPGRFSGRQFSNSRSEMNVSTLELGDSALYLCASSLVGEGNQPQHFGDGTRLSIL.

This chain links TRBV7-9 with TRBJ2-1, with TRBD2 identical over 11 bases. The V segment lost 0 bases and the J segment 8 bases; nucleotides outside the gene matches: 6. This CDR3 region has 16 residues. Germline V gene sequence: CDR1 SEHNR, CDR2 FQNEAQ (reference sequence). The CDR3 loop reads CASSLALTSGNYEQFF. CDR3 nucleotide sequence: TGTGCCAGCAGCTTAGCGCTGACTAGCGGGAACTATGAGCAGTTCTTC.

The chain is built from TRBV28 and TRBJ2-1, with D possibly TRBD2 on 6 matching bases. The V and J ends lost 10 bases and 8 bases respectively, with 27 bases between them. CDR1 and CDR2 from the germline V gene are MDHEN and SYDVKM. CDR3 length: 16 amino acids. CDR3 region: CATFPAGNPIAHEQFF. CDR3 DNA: TGTGCCACCTTCCCAGCGGGCAATCCAATTGCCCATGAGCAGTTCTTC.

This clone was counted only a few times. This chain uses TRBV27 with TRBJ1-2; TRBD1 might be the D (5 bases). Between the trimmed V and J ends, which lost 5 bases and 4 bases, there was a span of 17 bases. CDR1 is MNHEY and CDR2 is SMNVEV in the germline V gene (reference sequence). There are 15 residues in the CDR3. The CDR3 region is CASSPLGGDLYGYTF. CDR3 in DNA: TGTGCCAGCAGTCCCCTGGGGGGGGACCTCTATGGCTACACCTTC.

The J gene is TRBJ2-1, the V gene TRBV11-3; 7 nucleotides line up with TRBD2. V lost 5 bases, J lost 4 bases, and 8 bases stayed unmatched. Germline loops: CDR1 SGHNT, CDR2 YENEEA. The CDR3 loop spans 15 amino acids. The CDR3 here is CASSPRIAGYNEQFF. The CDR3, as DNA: TGTGCCAGCAGCCCCCGAATAGCGGGTTACAATGAGCAGTTCTTC. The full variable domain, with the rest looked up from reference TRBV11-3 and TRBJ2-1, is EAGVVQSPRYKIIEKKQPVAFWCNPISGHNTLYWYLQNLGQGPELLIRYENEEAVDDSQLPKDRFSAERLKGVDSTLKIQPAELGDSAVYLCASSPRIAGYNEQFFGPGTRLTVL.

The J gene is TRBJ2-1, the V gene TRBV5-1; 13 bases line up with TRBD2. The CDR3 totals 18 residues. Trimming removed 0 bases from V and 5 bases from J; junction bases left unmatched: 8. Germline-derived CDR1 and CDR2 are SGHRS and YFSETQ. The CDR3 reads CASSLVGTSGIGHNEQFF. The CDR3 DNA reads TGCGCCAGCAGCTTGGTTGGGACTAGCGGGATTGGGCACAATGAGCAGTTCTTC.

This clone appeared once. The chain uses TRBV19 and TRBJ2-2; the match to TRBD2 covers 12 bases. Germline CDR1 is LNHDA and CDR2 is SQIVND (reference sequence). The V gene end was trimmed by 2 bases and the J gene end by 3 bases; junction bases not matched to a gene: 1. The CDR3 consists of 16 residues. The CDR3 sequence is CASSILAGGDTGELFF. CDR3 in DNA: TGTGCCAGTAGTATACTAGCGGGAGGGGACACCGGGGAGCTGTTTTTT.

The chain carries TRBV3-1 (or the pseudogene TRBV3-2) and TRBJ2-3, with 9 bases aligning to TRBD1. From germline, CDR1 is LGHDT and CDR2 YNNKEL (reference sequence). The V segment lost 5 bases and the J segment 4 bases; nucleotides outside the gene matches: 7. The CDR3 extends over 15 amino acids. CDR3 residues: CASSSRTGASDTQYF. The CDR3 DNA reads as TGTGCCAGCAGCTCCCGGACAGGGGCATCAGATACGCAGTATTTT.

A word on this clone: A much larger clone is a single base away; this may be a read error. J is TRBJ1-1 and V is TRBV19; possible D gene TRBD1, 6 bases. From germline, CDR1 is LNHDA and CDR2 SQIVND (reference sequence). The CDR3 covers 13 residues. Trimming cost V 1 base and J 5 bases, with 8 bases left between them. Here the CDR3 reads CASSIGRGTEAFF. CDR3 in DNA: TGTGCCAGTAGTATAGGCAGGGGAACTGAAGCTTTCTTT.

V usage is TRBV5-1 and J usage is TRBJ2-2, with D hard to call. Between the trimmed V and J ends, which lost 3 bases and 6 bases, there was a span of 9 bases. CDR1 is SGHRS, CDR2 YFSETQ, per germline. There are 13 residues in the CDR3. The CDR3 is CASSSLEPGELFF. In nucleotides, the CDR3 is TGCGCCAGCAGCTCACTCGAACCCGGGGAGCTGTTTTTT.

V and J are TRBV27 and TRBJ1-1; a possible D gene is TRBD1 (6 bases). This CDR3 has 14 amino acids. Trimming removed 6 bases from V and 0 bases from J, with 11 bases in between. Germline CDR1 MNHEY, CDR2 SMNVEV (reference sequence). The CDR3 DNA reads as TGTGCCAGCAGCAACAGGGCGCTGAACACTGAAGCTTTCTTT. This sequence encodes CASSNRALNTEAFF.

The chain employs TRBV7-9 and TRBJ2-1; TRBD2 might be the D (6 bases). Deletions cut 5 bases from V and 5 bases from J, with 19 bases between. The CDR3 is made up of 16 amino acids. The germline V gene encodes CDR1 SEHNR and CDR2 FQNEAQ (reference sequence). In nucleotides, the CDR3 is TGTGCCAGCAGCCCAGGGTGGACGGGGGATAACAATGAGCAGTTCTTC. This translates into CASSPGWTGDNNEQFF.

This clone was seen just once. The CDR3 protein is CASRRGQFTDTQYF. The CDR3 DNA follows: TGCGCCAGCAGGAGGGGGCAGTTCACAGATACGCAGTATTTT. The chain employs TRBV5-1 and TRBJ2-3; 7 bases fit TRBD1. Germline assignment: CDR1 SGHRS and CDR2 YFSETQ. V trimming: 5 bases; J trimming: 2 bases; junction bases outside the gene matches: 5. CDR3 size: 14 residues. Supplemented by reference TRBV5-1 and TRBJ2-3, the full variable domain reads KAGVTQTPRYLIKTRGQQVTLSCSPISGHRSVSWYQQTPGQGLQFLFEYFSETQRNKGNFPGRFSGRQFSNSRSEMNVSTLELGDSALYLCASRRGQFTDTQYFGPGTRLTVL.

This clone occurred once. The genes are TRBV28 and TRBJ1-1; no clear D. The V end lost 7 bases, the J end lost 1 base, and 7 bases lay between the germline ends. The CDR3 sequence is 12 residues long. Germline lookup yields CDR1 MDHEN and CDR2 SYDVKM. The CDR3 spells CASTPRNTEAFF. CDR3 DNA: TGTGCCAGCACCCCCCGGAACACTGAAGCTTTCTTT. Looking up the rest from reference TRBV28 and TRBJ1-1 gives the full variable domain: DVKVTQSSRYLVKRTGEKVFLECVQDMDHENMFWYRQDPGLGLRLIYFSYDVKMKEKGDIPEGYSVSREKKERFSLILESASTNQTSMYLCASTPRNTEAFFGQGTRLTVV.

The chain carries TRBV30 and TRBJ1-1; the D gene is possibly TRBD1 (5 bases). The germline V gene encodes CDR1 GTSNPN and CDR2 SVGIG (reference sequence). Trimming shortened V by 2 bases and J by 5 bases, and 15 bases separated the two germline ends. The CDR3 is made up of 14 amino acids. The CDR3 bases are TGTGCCTGGAGTTTCGGAGCAGGGCGGACTGAAGCTTTCTTT. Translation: CAWSFGAGRTEAFF.

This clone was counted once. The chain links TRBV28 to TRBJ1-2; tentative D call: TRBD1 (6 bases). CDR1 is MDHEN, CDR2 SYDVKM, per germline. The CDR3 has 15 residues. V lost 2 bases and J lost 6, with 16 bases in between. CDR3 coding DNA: TGTGCCAGCAGTTTAGCCCCTACGGGGGGCCATGGCTACACCTTC. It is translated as CASSLAPTGGHGYTF.

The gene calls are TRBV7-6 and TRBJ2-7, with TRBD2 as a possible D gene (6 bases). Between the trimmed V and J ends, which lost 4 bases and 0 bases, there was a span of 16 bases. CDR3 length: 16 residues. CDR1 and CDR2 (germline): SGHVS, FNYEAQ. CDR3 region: CASSWGSAGPSYEQYF. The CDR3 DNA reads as TGTGCCAGCAGCTGGGGATCAGCGGGCCCCTCCTACGAGCAGTACTTC.

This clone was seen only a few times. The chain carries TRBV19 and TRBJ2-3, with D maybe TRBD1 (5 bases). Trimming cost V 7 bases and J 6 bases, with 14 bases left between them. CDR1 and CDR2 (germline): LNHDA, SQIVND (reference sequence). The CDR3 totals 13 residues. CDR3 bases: TGTGCCAGTATCAGGGTTGGTGGTGATACGCAGTATTTT. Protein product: CASIRVGGDTQYF.

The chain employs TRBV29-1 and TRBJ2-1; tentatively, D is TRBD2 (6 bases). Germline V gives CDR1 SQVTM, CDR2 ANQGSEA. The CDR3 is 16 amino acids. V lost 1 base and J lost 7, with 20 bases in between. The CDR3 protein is CSVEGEAGRFVNEQFF. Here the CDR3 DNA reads TGCAGCGTTGAAGGAGAGGCTGGGAGGTTTGTAAATGAGCAGTTCTTC.

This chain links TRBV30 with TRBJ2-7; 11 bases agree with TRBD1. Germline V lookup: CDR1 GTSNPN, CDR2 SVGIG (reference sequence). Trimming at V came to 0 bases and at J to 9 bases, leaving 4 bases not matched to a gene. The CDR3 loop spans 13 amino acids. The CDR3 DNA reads TGTGCCTGGAGTGTTCGGGGGACAGGGGGGCAGTACTTC. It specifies CAWSVRGTGGQYF.

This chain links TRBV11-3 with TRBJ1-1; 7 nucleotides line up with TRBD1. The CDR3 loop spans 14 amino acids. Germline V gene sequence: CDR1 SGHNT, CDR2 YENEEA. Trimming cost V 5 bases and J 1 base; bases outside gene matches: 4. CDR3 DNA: TGTGCCAGCAGCCTCCGACAGGGGAACACTGAAGCTTTCTTT. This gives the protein CASSLRQGNTEAFF.

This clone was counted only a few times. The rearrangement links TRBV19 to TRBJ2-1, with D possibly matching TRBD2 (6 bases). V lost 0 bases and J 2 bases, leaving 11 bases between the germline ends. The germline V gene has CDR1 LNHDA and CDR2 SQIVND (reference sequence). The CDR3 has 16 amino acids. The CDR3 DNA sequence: TGTGCCAGTAGTATAGATCTCGGGAGCCCCTACAATGAGCAGTTCTTC. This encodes CASSIDLGSPYNEQFF.

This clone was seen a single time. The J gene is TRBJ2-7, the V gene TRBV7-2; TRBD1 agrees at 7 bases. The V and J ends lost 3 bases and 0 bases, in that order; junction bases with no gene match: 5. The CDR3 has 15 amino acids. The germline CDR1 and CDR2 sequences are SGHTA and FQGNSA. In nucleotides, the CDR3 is TGTGCCAGCAGCTTCGACAGGGCTCCCTCCTACGAGCAGTACTTC. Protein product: CASSFDRAPSYEQYF.

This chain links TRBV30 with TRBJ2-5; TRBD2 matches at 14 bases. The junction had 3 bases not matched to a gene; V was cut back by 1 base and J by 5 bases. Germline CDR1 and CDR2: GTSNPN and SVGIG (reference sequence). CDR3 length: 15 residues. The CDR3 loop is CAWSGLAGGIETQYF. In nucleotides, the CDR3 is TGTGCCTGGAGTGGACTAGCGGGGGGGATCGAGACCCAGTACTTC.

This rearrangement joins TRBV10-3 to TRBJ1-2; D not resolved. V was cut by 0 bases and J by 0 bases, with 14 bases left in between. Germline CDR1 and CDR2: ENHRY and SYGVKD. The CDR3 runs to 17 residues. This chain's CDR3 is CAISESRGERANYGYTF. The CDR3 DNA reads TGTGCCATCAGTGAGTCAAGAGGCGAGCGAGCTAACTATGGCTACACCTTC.

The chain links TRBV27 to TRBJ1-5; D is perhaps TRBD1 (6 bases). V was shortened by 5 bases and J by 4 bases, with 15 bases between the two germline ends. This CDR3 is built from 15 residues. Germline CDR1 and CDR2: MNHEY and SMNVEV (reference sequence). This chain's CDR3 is CASSPLGDKNQPQHF. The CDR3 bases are TGTGCCAGCAGTCCCCTTGGGGACAAGAATCAGCCCCAGCATTTT.